Following are 9 T cell receptor beta chains from one sample sequenced in a study of vaccination and CD4 T cells after COVID-19. These TCRs' antigens remain unknown. Oncomine TCR Beta short-read sequencing was applied to DNA from cultured CD4+ T cells. From the PCR reads, TCRdb called clonotypes with MiXCR, one entry per CDR3 protein. The sample has under 15,000 distinct CDR3 sequences, 35% to 50% seen once. Described treatment: approximately 10-day PBMC culture with coronavirus spike peptide pools or control peptides (ViraFEST assay). The sequenced material came from CD4+ T cells from blood, cultured in vitro. All receptors come from a human donor who had recovered from COVID-19.

This clonotype occurred a few times. The chain has TRBV18 and TRBJ1-2; D possibly corresponds to TRBD1 (5 bases). Germline V gene data show CDR1 as KGHSH and CDR2 as LQKENI. This CDR3 has 15 amino acids. The V end lost 3 bases, the J end lost 3 bases, and 14 bases lay between the germline ends. CDR3 region: CASSPRAGSDYGYTF. The CDR3 nucleotides are TGTGCCAGCTCACCGAGGGCAGGGAGCGACTATGGCTACACCTTC.

The chain joins TRBV2 to TRBJ1-6, with D tentatively TRBD1 (6 bases). Germline V lookup: CDR1 SNHLY, CDR2 FYNNEI. V lost 5 bases and J lost 5, with 16 bases in between. The CDR3 length is 16 residues. CDR3 DNA: TGTGCCAGCAGTAGAAGCGTAGGGGGGAATAATTCACCCCTCCACTTT. This gives the protein CASSRSVGGNNSPLHF. The full variable domain, rest sourced from reference TRBV2 and TRBJ1-6, is EPEVTQTPSHQVTQMGQEVILRCVPISNHLYFYWYRQILGQKVEFLVSFYNNEISEKSEIFDDQFSVERPDGSNFTLKIRSTKLEDSAMYFCASSRSVGGNNSPLHFGNGTRLTVT.

The sample holds a few counts of this clonotype. The chain recombines TRBV2 with TRBJ2-5; D is unresolved. This CDR3 is built from 12 residues. V was trimmed by 6 bases and J by 0 bases, leaving 5 bases between them. In germline, CDR1 is SNHLY, CDR2 FYNNEI. The DNA for the CDR3 is TGTGCCAGCAGGAGGTACCAAGAGACCCAGTACTTC. Translating it yields CASRRYQETQYF.

The chain joins TRBV6-1 to TRBJ1-4, with 11 bases aligning to TRBD1. Germline-derived CDR1 and CDR2 are MNHNS and SASEGT. The CDR3 is 15 amino acids. The trim removed 4 bases at V and 8 bases at J, leaving 6 bases unmatched. The CDR3 nucleotides read TGTGCCAGCAGTGGAGTGGACAGGGGGCTAGAAAAACTGTTTTTT. Its translation: CASSGVDRGLEKLFF.

The V gene is TRBV7-6, the J gene TRBJ2-5; 9 positions match TRBD2. The ends lost 9 bases at V and 2 bases at J; junction bases unmatched: 10. The germline V gene has CDR1 SGHVS and CDR2 FNYEAQ. The CDR3 is 15 residues long. CDR3 region: CASSNLAGRQETQYF. The DNA of the CDR3 is TGTGCCAGTTCGAACCTAGCGGGAAGGCAAGAGACCCAGTACTTC.

This clonotype was seen just once. The rearrangement joins TRBV7-2 to TRBJ2-1; D ambiguous. V was clipped by 1 base and J by 6 bases, with 7 bases between them. Germline V lookup: CDR1 SGHTA, CDR2 FQGNSA. The CDR3 consists of 13 residues. CDR3 in amino acids: CASSLEACNEQFF. CDR3 nucleotides: TGTGCCAGCAGCTTAGAGGCTTGCAATGAGCAGTTCTTC.

This clonotype was detected only a few times. The rearrangement links TRBV28 to TRBJ2-1, with D perhaps TRBD1 or TRBD2 (7 bases each). The CDR3 contains 13 residues. The germline CDR1 and CDR2 sequences are MDHEN and SYDVKM. V was cut by 3 bases and J by 14 bases, with 17 bases left in between. The CDR3 DNA reads TGTGCCAGCAGTTTGGGAGGGGGCTGGGGTAAGTTCTTC. Its protein product is CASSLGGGWGKFF. Full variable domain (remainder filled in from reference TRBV28 and TRBJ2-1): DVKVTQSSRYLVKRTGEKVFLECVQDMDHENMFWYRQDPGLGLRLIYFSYDVKMKEKGDIPEGYSVSREKKERFSLILESASTNQTSMYLCASSLGGGWGKFFGPGTRLTVL.

The table lists this clonotype with a few counts. V and J are TRBV7-2 and TRBJ1-6; 9 bases match TRBD1. Germline assignment: CDR1 SGHTA and CDR2 FQGNSA. This CDR3 has 17 residues. V lost 2 bases to trimming and J lost 7 bases; unmatched junction nucleotides: 9. The chain's CDR3 is CASSLRSTGGGNSPLHF. The DNA for the CDR3 is TGTGCCAGCAGCTTACGAAGTACAGGGGGCGGAAATTCACCCCTCCACTTT.

The genes are TRBV20-1 and TRBJ1-3, with TRBD1 identical over 10 bases. V lost 6 bases, J lost 0 bases, and 2 bases stayed unmatched. Germline lookup yields CDR1 DFQATT and CDR2 SNEGSKA (reference sequence). The CDR3 is 14 amino acids. In DNA form, the CDR3 reads TGCAGTGCCGGGACAGGGGACTCTGGAAACACCATATATTTT. Translating it yields CSAGTGDSGNTIYF.